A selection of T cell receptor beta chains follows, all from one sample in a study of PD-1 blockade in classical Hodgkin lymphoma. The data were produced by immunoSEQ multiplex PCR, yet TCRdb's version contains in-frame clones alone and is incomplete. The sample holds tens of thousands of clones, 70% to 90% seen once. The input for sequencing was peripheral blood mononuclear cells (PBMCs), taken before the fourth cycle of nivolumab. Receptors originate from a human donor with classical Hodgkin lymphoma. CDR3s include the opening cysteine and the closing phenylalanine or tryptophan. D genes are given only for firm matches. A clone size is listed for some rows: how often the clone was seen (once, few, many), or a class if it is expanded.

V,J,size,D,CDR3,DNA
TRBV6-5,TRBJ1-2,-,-,CASSYFGQLNYGYTF,TGTGCCAGCAGTTACTTCGGACAGCTTAACTATGGCTACACCTTC
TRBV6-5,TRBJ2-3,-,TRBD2,CASSYSGGWGTDTQYF,TGTGCCAGCAGTTACTCGGGGGGGTGGGGCACAGATACGCAGTATTTT
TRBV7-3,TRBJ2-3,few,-,CASSSLLAATQYF,TGTGCCAGCAGCTCCCTCCTGGCGGCTACGCAGTATTTT
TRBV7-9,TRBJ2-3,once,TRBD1,CASSLTGPKDTQYF,TGTGCCAGCAGCCTGACAGGGCCTAAAGATACGCAGTATTTT
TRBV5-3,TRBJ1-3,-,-,CARSPRDCGNTIYF,TGTGCCAGAAGCCCCAGGGATTGTGGAAACACCATATATTTT
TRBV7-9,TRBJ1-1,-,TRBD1,CASVDRVDTEAFF,TGTGCCAGTGTGGACAGGGTCGACACTGAAGCTTTCTTT
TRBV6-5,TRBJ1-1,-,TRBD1,CASSYSGQGMNTEAFF,TGTGCCAGCAGTTACTCCGGACAGGGGATGAACACTGAAGCTTTCTTT
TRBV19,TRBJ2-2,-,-,CASSWEPGTANTGELFF,TGTGCCAGTTCGTGGGAACCCGGGACGGCGAACACCGGGGAGCTGTTTTTT
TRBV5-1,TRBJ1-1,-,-,CASSSDGGNTEAFF,TGCGCCAGCAGCTCGGACGGGGGGAACACTGAAGCTTTCTTT
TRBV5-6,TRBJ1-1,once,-,CASSLGPSGVPEVEGAFF,TGTGCCAGCAGCTTAGGACCCTCTGGGGTACCGGAGGTGGAGGGGGCTTTCTTT
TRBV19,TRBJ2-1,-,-,CASSVLGNEQFF,TGTGCCAGTAGCGTCCTAGGCAATGAGCAGTTCTTC
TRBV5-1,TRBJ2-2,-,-,CASSLEVLGTGELFF,TGCGCCAGCAGCTTGGAGGTATTGGGCACCGGGGAGCTGTTTTTT
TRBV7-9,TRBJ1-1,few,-,CASSLGRGMNTEAFF,TGTGCCAGCAGCTTAGGGAGGGGGATGAACACTGAAGCTTTCTTT
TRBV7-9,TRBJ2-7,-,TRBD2,CASSPGTSGALGYEQYF,TGTGCCAGCAGCCCGGGGACTAGCGGGGCTCTAGGTTACGAGCAGTACTTC
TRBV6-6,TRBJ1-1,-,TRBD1,CASRGSTGATEAFF,TGTGCCAGCAGGGGGTCCACAGGGGCCACTGAAGCTTTCTTT
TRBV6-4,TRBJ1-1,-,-,CASSDSFGQRNTEAFF,TGTGCCAGCAGTGACTCCTTCGGACAGCGCAACACTGAAGCTTTCTTT
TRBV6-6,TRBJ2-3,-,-,CASSSPTGADTQYF,TGTGCCAGCAGTTCCCCGACCGGGGCAGATACGCAGTATTTT
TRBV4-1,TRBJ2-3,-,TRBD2,CASSQDTSGGDTQYF,TGCGCCAGCAGCCAAGATACTAGCGGGGGTGATACGCAGTATTTT
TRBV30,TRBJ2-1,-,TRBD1,CAWSPGTGINEQFF,TGTGCCTGGAGCCCCGGGACAGGGATTAATGAGCAGTTCTTC
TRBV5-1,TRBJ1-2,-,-,CASSLVVGQGYTF,TGCGCCAGCAGCTTGGTTGTAGGGCAGGGCTACACCTTC
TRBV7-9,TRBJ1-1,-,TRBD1,CASSPSGGTGVEAFF,TGTGCCAGCAGCCCATCGGGGGGGACAGGGGTTGAAGCTTTCTTT
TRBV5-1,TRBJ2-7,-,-,CASSFSRGSSSYEQYF,TGCGCCAGCAGCTTTTCCAGGGGATCTAGCTCCTACGAGCAGTACTTC
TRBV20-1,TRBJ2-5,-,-,CSAYLPETQYF,TGCAGTGCCTACCTTCCCGAGACCCAGTACTTC
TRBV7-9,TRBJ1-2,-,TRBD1,CASSLMTGGSGIGGYTF,TGTGCCAGCAGCTTAATGACAGGGGGGTCAGGTATAGGAGGCTACACCTTC
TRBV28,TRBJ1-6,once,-,CASSLKGAQDSYNSPLHF,TGTGCCAGCAGTTTAAAAGGGGCCCAGGACTCCTATAATTCACCCCTCCACTTT
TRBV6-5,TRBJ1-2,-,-,CASSADISYGYTF,TGTGCCAGCAGCGCAGACATCAGCTATGGCTACACCTTC
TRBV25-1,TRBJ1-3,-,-,CASSLGSSGNTIYF,TGTGCCAGCAGTCTCGGATCCTCTGGAAACACCATATATTTT
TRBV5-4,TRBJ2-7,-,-,CASSFYGAGAPYEQYF,TGTGCCAGCAGCTTTTATGGCGCAGGGGCACCCTACGAGCAGTACTTC
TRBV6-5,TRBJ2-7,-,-,CASTRVWGREQYF,TGTGCCAGCACCCGGGTGTGGGGGCGCGAGCAGTACTTC
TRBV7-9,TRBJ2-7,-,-,CASSLVGYEQYF,TGTGCCAGCAGCTTAGTAGGCTACGAGCAGTACTTC
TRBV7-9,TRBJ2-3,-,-,CASSSSADTQYF,TGTGCCAGCAGCTCCAGCGCCGATACGCAGTATTTT
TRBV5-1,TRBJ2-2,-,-,CASRKIGQELTGELFF,TGCGCCAGCAGAAAGATAGGCCAGGAACTCACCGGGGAGCTGTTTTTT
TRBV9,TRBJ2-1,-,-,CASSPYNEQFF,TGTGCCAGCAGCCCCTACAATGAGCAGTTCTTC
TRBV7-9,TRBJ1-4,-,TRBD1,CASRPTGTVGEKLFF,TGTGCCAGCAGACCAACGGGGACAGTAGGTGAAAAACTGTTTTTT
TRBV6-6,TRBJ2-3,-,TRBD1,CASFPDRGMRDTQYF,TGTGCCAGCTTCCCGGACAGGGGCATGAGAGATACGCAGTATTTT
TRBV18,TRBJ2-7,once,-,CASSPPGVGYEQYF,TGTGCCAGCTCACCACCAGGGGTAGGGTACGAGCAGTACTTC
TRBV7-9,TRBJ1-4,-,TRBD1,CASSSIPTGNEKLFF,TGTGCCAGCAGCTCGATACCGACAGGGAACGAAAAACTGTTTTTT
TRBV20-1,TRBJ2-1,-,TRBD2,CSARAGIKQFF,TGCAGTGCCCGAGCGGGGATTAAACAGTTCTTC
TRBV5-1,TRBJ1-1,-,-,CASSGNRANTEAFF,TGCGCCAGCAGCGGAAACAGGGCGAACACTGAAGCTTTCTTT
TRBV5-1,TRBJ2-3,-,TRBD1,CASSPGDRGPEDTQYF,TGCGCCAGCAGCCCAGGGGACAGGGGGCCGGAGGATACGCAGTATTTT
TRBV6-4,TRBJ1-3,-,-,CASSPDSSGNTIYF,TGTGCCAGCAGTCCGGACAGCTCTGGAAACACCATATATTTT
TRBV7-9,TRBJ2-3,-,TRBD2,CASSLAASGGGDTQYF,TGTGCCAGCAGCTTAGCGGCTAGCGGGGGCGGAGATACGCAGTATTTT
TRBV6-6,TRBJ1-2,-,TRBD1,CASSYSRQGDGYTF,TGTGCCAGCAGTTACTCGAGACAGGGGGATGGCTACACCTTC
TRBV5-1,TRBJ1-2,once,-,CASSLAAGTNYGYTF,TGCGCCAGCAGCTTAGCCGCCGGGACAAACTATGGCTACACCTTC
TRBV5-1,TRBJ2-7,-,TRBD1,CASSLAAGTGSEQYF,TGCGCCAGCAGCTTGGCCGCCGGGACAGGGAGCGAGCAGTACTTC
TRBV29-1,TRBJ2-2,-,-,CSVGSGGGVTGELFF,TGCAGCGTTGGTTCTGGAGGTGGGGTGACCGGGGAGCTGTTTTTT
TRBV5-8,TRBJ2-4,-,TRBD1,CASSLQGRNIQYF,TGTGCCAGCAGCTTACAGGGGAGAAACATTCAGTACTTC
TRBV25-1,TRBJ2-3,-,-,CASSGQLTDTQYF,TGTGCCAGCAGTGGACAGCTCACAGATACGCAGTATTTT
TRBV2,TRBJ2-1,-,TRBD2,CASNQLSGSNEQFF,TGTGCCAGCAACCAACTTAGCGGGAGTAATGAGCAGTTCTTC
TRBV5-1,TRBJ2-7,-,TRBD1,CASSLEDRVVHQQYF,TGCGCCAGCAGCTTGGAAGACAGGGTCGTACATCAGCAGTACTTC
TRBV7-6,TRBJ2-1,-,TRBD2,CASSLGTSGGWYNEQFF,TGTGCCAGCAGTCTTGGGACTAGCGGGGGGTGGTACAATGAGCAGTTCTTC